The sequence of this T cell receptor beta chain was determined in a study of shared clonotypes between healthy human individuals. Sequenced by immunoSEQ multiplex PCR; TCRdb stores in-frame clones only, minus some. The repertoire holds about 1.9 million clones, with around 93% as singletons. Only CD45RO-negative cells positively selected for CCR7 counted as naive CD8 cells, so terminally differentiated effector memory CD45RA+ cells were excluded. The donor cohort consisted entirely of Caucasian adults residing in Nashville, Tennessee. The CDR3 is 16 amino acids. V dropped 2 bases and J dropped 2 bases, with 13 bases sitting between them. The germline V gene encodes CDR1 MNHNS and CDR2 SASEGT.

The chain has TRBV6-1 and TRBJ2-1, with D hard to call. Sequencing was performed on naive CD8+ T cells from PBMCs. The TCR comes from a man younger than 30 in good health. Some clones in this sample may be carry-over from other donors' samples. CDR3 residues: CASSERSGWAYNEQFF. The DNA of the CDR3 is TGTGCCAGCAGTGAACGATCTGGCTGGGCCTACAATGAGCAGTTCTTC.